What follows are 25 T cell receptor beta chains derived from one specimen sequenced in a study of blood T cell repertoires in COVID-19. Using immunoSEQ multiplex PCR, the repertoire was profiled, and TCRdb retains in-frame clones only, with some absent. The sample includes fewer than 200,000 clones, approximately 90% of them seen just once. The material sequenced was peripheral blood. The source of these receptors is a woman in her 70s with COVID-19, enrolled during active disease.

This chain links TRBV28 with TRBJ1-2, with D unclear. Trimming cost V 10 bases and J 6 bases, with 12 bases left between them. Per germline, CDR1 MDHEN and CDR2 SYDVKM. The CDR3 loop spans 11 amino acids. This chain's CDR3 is CATGFLDGYTF. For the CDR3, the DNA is TGTGCCACCGGGTTTTTGGATGGCTACACCTTC.

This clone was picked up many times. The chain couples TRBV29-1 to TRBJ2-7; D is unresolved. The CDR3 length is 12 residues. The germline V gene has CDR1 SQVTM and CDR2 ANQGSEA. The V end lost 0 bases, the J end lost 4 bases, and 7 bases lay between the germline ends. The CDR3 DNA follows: TGCAGCGTTGAAGATTCCCTTTACGAGCAGTACTTC. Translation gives CSVEDSLYEQYF.

This CDR3 is CASRKTGTGRGNTIYF. The CDR3 bases are TGTGCCAGCAGAAAGACAGGGACCGGACGGGGAAACACCATATATTTT. The chain uses TRBV3-1 (or the pseudogene TRBV3-2) and TRBJ1-3; 7 positions agree with TRBD1. This CDR3 is 16 amino acids long. The V gene end was trimmed by 6 bases and the J gene end by 4 bases; junction bases not matched to a gene: 12. In germline, CDR1 is LGHDT, CDR2 YNNKEL (reference sequence).

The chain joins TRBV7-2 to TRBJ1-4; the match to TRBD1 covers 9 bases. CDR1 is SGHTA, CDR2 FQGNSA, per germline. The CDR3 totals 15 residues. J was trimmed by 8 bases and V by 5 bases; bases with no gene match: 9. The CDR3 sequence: CASSPGGQGQEKLFF. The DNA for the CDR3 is TGTGCCAGCAGCCCGGGGGGACAGGGACAAGAAAAACTGTTTTTT.

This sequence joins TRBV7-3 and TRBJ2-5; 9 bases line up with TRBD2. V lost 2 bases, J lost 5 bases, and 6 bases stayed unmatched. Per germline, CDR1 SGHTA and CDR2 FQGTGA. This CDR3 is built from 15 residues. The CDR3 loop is CASSLGLLAGETQYF. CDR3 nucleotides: TGTGCCAGCAGCTTAGGGCTCCTAGCGGGGGAGACCCAGTACTTC.

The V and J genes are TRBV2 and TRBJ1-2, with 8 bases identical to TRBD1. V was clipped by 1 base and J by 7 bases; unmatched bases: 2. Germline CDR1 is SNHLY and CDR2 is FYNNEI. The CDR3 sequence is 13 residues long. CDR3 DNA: TGTGCCAGCAGTGAAGACGACAGGGGTGGCTACACCTTC. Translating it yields CASSEDDRGGYTF.

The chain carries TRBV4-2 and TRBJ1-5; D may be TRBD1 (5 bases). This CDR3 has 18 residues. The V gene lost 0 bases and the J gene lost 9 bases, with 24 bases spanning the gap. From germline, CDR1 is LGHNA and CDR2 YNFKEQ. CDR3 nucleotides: TGTGCCAGCAGCCAAGACCTTAAAGGACACTCAAACCCGGGGCCCCAGCATTTT. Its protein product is CASSQDLKGHSNPGPQHF.

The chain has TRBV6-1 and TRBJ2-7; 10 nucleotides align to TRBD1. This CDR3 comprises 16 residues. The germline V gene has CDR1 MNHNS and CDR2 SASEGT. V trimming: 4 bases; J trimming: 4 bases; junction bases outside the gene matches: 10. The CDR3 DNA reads TGTGCCAGCAGTGGAGAAAGGACAGGGGGAAGTTACGAGCAGTACTTC. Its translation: CASSGERTGGSYEQYF.

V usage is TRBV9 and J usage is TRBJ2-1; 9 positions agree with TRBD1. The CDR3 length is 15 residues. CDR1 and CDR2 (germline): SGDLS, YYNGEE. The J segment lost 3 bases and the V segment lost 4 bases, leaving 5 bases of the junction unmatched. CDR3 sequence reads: CASSILGQGYNEQFF. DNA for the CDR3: TGTGCCAGCAGCATCCTGGGACAGGGCTACAATGAGCAGTTCTTC.

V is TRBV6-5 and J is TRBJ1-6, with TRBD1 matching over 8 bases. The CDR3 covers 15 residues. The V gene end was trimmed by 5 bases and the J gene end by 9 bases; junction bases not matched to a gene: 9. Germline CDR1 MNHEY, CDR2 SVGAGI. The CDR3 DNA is TGTGCCAGCAGTCAAAGTGGACAGGGCCGTTCACCCCTCCACTTT. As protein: CASSQSGQGRSPLHF.

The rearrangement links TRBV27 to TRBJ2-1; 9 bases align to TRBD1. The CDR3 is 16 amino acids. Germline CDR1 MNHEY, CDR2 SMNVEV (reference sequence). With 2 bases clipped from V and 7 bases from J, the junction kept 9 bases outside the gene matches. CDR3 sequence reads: CASSLLDRGAKNEQFF. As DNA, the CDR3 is TGTGCCAGCAGTTTACTAGACAGGGGGGCCAAAAATGAGCAGTTCTTC.

CDR3 in amino acids: CASSSLAGNTEAFF. The CDR3 DNA reads TGTGCCAGTAGTTCCCTGGCAGGGAACACTGAAGCTTTCTTT. The V call is TRBV19, the J call TRBJ1-1; D remains ambiguous. The CDR3 spans 14 residues. Germline loops: CDR1 LNHDA, CDR2 SQIVND (reference sequence). Deletions cut 5 bases from V and 1 base from J, with 11 bases between.

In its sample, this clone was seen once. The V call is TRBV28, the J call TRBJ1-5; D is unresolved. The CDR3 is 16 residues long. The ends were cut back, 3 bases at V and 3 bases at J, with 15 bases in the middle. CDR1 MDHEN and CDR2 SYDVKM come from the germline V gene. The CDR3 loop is CASSFDRGSSNQPQHF. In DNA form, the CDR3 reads TGTGCCAGCAGTTTTGATCGGGGAAGTTCCAATCAGCCCCAGCATTTT.

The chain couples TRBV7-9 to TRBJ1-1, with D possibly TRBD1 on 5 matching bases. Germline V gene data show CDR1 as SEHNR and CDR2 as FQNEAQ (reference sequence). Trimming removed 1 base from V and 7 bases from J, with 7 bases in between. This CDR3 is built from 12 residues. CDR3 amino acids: CASSLGGGEAFF. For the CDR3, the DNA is TGTGCCAGCAGCTTAGGGGGCGGTGAAGCTTTCTTT.

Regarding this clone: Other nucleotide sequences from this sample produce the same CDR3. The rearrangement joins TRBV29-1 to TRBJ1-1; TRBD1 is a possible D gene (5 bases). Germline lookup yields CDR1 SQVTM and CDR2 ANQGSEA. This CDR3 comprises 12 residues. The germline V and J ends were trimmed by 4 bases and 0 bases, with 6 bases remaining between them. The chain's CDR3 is CSVGQMNTEAFF. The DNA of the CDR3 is TGCAGCGTTGGACAGATGAACACTGAAGCTTTCTTT.

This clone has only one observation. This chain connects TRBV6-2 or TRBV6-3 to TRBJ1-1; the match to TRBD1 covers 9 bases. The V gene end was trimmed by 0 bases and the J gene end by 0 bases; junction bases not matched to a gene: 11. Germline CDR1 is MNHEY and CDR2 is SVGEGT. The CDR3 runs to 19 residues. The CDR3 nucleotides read TGTGCCAGCAGTTACTCACCGGGACAGGGTTCCTTCATGAACACTGAAGCTTTCTTT. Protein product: CASSYSPGQGSFMNTEAFF.

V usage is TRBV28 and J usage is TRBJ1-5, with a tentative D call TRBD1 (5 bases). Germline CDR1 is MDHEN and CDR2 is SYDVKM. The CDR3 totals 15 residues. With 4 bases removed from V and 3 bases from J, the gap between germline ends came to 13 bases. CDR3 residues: CASSSGDSLNQPQHF. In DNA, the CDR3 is TGTGCCAGCAGTTCCGGTGACAGCCTCAATCAGCCCCAGCATTTT.

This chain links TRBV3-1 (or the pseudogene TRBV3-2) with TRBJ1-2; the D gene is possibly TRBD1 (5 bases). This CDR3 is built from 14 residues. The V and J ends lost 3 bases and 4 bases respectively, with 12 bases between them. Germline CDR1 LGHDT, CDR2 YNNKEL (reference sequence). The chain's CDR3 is CASSQGSGLYGYTF. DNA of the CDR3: TGTGCCAGCAGCCAGGGGTCAGGGCTCTATGGCTACACCTTC.

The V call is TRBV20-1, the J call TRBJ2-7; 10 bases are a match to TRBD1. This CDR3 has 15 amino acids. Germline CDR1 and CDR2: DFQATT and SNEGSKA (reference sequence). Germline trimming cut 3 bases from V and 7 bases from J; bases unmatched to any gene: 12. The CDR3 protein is CSASPFGTGAGEQYF. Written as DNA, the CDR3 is TGCAGTGCTAGTCCTTTTGGGACAGGGGCGGGAGAGCAGTACTTC.

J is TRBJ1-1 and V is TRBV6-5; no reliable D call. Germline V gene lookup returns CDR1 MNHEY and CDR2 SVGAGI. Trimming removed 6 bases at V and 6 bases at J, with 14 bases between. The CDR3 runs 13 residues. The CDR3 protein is CASSVQVGAEAFF. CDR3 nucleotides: TGTGCCAGCAGCGTCCAGGTGGGCGCTGAAGCTTTCTTT.

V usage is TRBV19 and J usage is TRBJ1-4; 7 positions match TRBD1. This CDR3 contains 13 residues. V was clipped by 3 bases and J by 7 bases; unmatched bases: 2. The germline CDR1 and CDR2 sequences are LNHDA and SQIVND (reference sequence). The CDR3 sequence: CASSMNRGEKLFF. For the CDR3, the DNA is TGTGCCAGTAGTATGAACAGGGGTGAAAAACTGTTTTTT.

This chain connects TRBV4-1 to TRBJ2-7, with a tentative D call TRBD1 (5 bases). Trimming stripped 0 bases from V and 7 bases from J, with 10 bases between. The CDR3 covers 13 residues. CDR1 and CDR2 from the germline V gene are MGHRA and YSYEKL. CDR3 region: CASSQEPYREQYF. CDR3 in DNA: TGCGCCAGCAGCCAAGAACCCTACAGGGAGCAGTACTTC.

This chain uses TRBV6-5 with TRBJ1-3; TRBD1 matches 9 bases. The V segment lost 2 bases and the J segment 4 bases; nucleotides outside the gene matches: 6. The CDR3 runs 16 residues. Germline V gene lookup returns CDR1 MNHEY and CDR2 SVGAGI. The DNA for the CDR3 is TGTGCCAGCAGTTACACCGGGACAGGGAAGGGAAACACCATATATTTT. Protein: CASSYTGTGKGNTIYF.

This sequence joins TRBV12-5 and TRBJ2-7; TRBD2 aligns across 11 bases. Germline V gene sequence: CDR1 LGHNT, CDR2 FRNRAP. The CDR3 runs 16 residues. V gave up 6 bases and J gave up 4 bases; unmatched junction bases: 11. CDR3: CASGKGLAETEYEQYF. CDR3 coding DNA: TGTGCTAGTGGAAAGGGACTAGCGGAGACAGAATACGAGCAGTACTTC.

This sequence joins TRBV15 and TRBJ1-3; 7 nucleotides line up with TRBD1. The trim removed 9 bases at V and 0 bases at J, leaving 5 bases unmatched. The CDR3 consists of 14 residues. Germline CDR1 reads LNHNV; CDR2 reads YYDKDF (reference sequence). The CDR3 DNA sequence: TGTGCCACAAATCAGGGGGGCTCTGGAAACACCATATATTTT. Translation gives CATNQGGSGNTIYF.